These 22 T cell receptor beta chains were sequenced from one sample in a study of T cells in Graves' hyperthyroidism and ophthalmopathy. Researchers took RNA transcripts and amplified the TCR beta CDR3 regions from them. The HTBI primer set served for first-round RT-PCR of the TCR CDR3. TCRdb analysed the multiplex PCR reads with MiXCR anew, one entry per CDR3 protein. Among tens of thousands of distinct CDR3 sequences listed, 45% to 65% were seen once. What was sequenced was peripheral blood or thyroid tissue (not recorded which). These receptors were collected from a man between 18 and 29 years old with Graves' hyperthyroidism.

Details on this clonotype: The junction departs from the called germline gene at one end, perhaps through a read error. The chain combines TRBV2 with TRBJ1-5; D is uncertain. Germline CDR1 is SNHLY and CDR2 is FYNNEI. This CDR3 has 12 amino acids. CDR3 in amino acids: CAISEGKGATHF. The CDR3 nucleotides read TGTGCCATCAGTGAGGGTAAGGGAGCTACGCATTTT.

As for this clonotype: A read error is likely, as this CDR3 ends without the conserved phenylalanine or tryptophan. V and J are TRBV20-1 and TRBJ2-7; D not certain. CDR1 and CDR2 (germline): DFQATT, SNEGSKA (reference sequence). V dropped 1 base and J dropped 3 bases, with 10 bases sitting between them. The CDR3 is 13 amino acids. This CDR3 reads CSARGRPIYEQYL. For the CDR3, the DNA is TGCAGTGCTAGAGGCAGGCCCATCTACGAGCAGTACCTC.

CDR3 sequence reads: CASSLDTGANVLTF. CDR3 sequence (DNA): TGCGCCAGCAGCTTGGATACTGGGGCCAACGTCCTGACTTTC. V and J are TRBV5-1 and TRBJ2-6; no reliable D call. The CDR3 is 14 residues long. Germline V gives CDR1 SGHRS, CDR2 YFSETQ. V was trimmed by 0 bases and J by 2 bases, leaving 3 bases between them.

This clonotype was detected many times. The CDR3, as DNA: TGTGCCAGTAGTGGACAGAGTCACAATCAGCCCCAGCATTTT. Translation: CASSGQSHNQPQHF. The chain uses TRBV19 and TRBJ1-5; D may be TRBD1 (6 bases). From germline, CDR1 is LNHDA and CDR2 SQIVND (reference sequence). Trimming cost V 5 bases and J 3 bases, with 11 bases left between them. The CDR3 consists of 14 residues.

This clonotype was recorded at least ten times. The rearrangement uses TRBV6-5 and TRBJ1-2; maybe TRBD1 (5 bases). The CDR3 is made up of 16 amino acids. The germline gives CDR1 MNHEY, CDR2 SVGAGI. V lost 3 bases to trimming and J lost 2 bases, with 16 bases between them. This CDR3 reads CASSYSAAAGNYGYTF. CDR3 DNA sequence: TGTGCCAGCAGTTATTCCGCGGCAGCAGGGAACTATGGCTACACCTTC.

The rearrangement uses TRBV7-2 and TRBJ1-1; TRBD1 matches 7 bases. From germline, CDR1 is SGHTA and CDR2 FQGNSA. This CDR3 spans 16 amino acids. V lost 4 bases and J lost 0; bases outside the gene matches: 8. The CDR3 nucleotides read TGTGCCAGCAGCTCACTACCGGGACAGTTGAACACTGAAGCTTTCTTT. Protein: CASSSLPGQLNTEAFF.

The gene calls are TRBV11-2 and TRBJ2-3, with D unresolved. Germline V CDR1 and CDR2: SGHAT, FQNNGV. The CDR3 sequence is 13 residues long. The V and J ends lost 5 bases and 4 bases respectively, with 10 bases between them. CDR3 nucleotides: TGTGCCAGCAGCCCGAGCCTTGCAGATACGCAGTATTTT. Encoded protein: CASSPSLADTQYF.

This chain joins TRBV15 and TRBJ1-1; the D is unclear. V was shortened by 3 bases and J by 8 bases, with 13 bases between the two germline ends. This CDR3 has 13 amino acids. Germline V gene lookup returns CDR1 LNHNV and CDR2 YYDKDF (reference sequence). The CDR3 region has the DNA TGTGCCACCAGCAGTTTAGGTCAGTACGAAGCTTTCTTT. This translates into CATSSLGQYEAFF.

V usage is TRBV2 and J usage is TRBJ2-5; TRBD1 agrees at 9 bases. Germline CDR1 is SNHLY and CDR2 is FYNNEI. The ends lost 5 bases at V and 3 bases at J; junction bases unmatched: 1. The CDR3 consists of 13 residues. DNA for the CDR3: TGTGCCAGCAGTCGGACAGGGGAAGAGACCCAGTACTTC. Its translation is CASSRTGEETQYF.

There are many counts of this clonotype. V gene TRBV29-1 combines with J gene TRBJ1-5, with D possibly being TRBD1 (5 bases). Germline-derived CDR1 and CDR2 are SQVTM and ANQGSEA. The CDR3 has 14 residues. Trimming cost V 7 bases and J 4 bases, with 17 bases left between them. CDR3 nucleotides: TGCAGCGCTTACAGGAATTCCCCAAATCAGCCCCAGCATTTT. It codes for CSAYRNSPNQPQHF.

This clonotype showed up many times. The V and J genes are TRBV27 and TRBJ2-7; 10 bases match TRBD2. The CDR3 sequence is 14 residues long. J lost 7 bases, V lost 4 bases, and 7 bases had no gene match. Germline V gene lookup returns CDR1 MNHEY and CDR2 SMNVEV (reference sequence). The CDR3 reads CASSSLAGAWEQYF. The CDR3 DNA reads as TGTGCCAGCAGTTCCCTAGCGGGGGCGTGGGAGCAGTACTTC.

This clonotype came up many times. This chain joins TRBV20-1 and TRBJ1-4; D unresolved. Per germline, CDR1 DFQATT and CDR2 SNEGSKA (reference sequence). V dropped 1 base and J dropped 7 bases, with 19 bases sitting between them. This CDR3 has 16 residues. The CDR3 DNA follows: TGCAGTGCTAGAGCTATGTCTTCGACCAAGCTTGAAAAACTGTTTTTT. It yields the protein CSARAMSSTKLEKLFF.

This clonotype was recorded only once. V usage is TRBV7-8 and J usage is TRBJ2-5, with 12 positions matching TRBD2. J lost 5 bases, V lost 3 bases, and 4 bases had no gene match. Germline loops: CDR1 SGHVS, CDR2 FQNEAQ. CDR3 length: 15 residues. CDR3 sequence (DNA): TGTGCCAGCAGCTTCCTAGCGGGAGGGCCCGAGACCCAGTACTTC. It yields the protein CASSFLAGGPETQYF.

Concerning this clonotype: The junction and the germline gene differ at one end; a read error may be behind it. This sequence joins TRBV28 and TRBJ1-4, with 7 positions matching TRBD1. Germline-derived CDR1 and CDR2 are MDHEN and SYDVKM. The CDR3 spans 16 residues. The CDR3 reads CASSLTGEKTNEKLSF. The CDR3 DNA sequence: TGTGCCAGCAGTCTAACAGGGGAGAAAACTAATGAAAAACTGTCTTTT.

In its sample, this clonotype was seen many times. The chain combines TRBV7-2 with TRBJ1-6; 10 positions match TRBD1. The CDR3 has 21 amino acids. The J segment lost 6 bases and the V segment lost 0 bases, leaving 17 bases of the junction unmatched. Germline-derived CDR1 and CDR2 are SGHTA and FQGNSA. CDR3 sequence reads: CASSLATYLGWDRGPNSPLHF. CDR3 in DNA: TGTGCCAGCAGCTTAGCGACATATCTAGGGTGGGACAGGGGTCCTAATTCACCCCTCCACTTT.

V gene TRBV7-2 combines with J gene TRBJ1-2; a weak D match, TRBD1 (6 bases). Trimming removed 4 bases from V and 4 bases from J, with 16 bases in between. The CDR3 spans 15 residues. Germline loops: CDR1 SGHTA, CDR2 FQGNSA. The DNA of the CDR3 is TGTGCCAGCAGCTGGGACCCTAGGGGGGTCTATGGCTACACCTTC. It translates to CASSWDPRGVYGYTF. Looking up the rest from reference TRBV7-2 and TRBJ1-2 gives the full variable domain: GAGVSQSPSNKVTEKGKDVELRCDPISGHTALYWYRQSLGQGLEFLIYFQGNSAPDKSGLPSDRFSAERTGGSVSTLTIQRTQQEDSAVYLCASSWDPRGVYGYTFGSGTRLTVV.

This clonotype was found many times. The chain has TRBV20-1 and TRBJ1-6, with TRBD1 matching 9 bases. Trimming removed 0 bases from V and 7 bases from J; junction bases left unmatched: 1. The CDR3 is 14 amino acids. Germline loops: CDR1 DFQATT, CDR2 SNEGSKA (reference sequence). CDR3 DNA sequence: TGCAGTGCTAGAGAGACAGGGGGGAATTCACCCCTCCACTTT. Its protein is CSARETGGNSPLHF.

There are many counts of this clonotype. This sequence may be a read error, since a much larger clone differs from it by one base. The chain has TRBV20-1 and TRBJ2-5, with D unresolved. The CDR3 has 14 amino acids. Germline V gene sequence: CDR1 DFQATT, CDR2 SNEGSKA (reference sequence). This chain's CDR3 is CSVRDLVGRETQYF. CDR3 nucleotide sequence: TGCAGTGTTAGAGATCTCGTAGGTCGAGAGACCCAGTACTTC.

This clonotype was counted at least ten times. The chain is built from TRBV25-1 and TRBJ2-7, with D maybe TRBD1 (6 bases). CDR3 length: 16 amino acids. Germline V lookup: CDR1 MGHDK, CDR2 SYGVNS. The V end was cut by 4 bases, the J end by 0 bases, with 16 bases between. CDR3 residues: CASSGQGHYLSYEQYF. In DNA, the CDR3 is TGTGCCAGCAGTGGGCAGGGACACTACCTCTCCTACGAGCAGTACTTC.

The V gene is TRBV2, the J gene TRBJ2-5; 8 bases map to TRBD1. V lost 4 bases to trimming and J lost 4 bases; unmatched junction nucleotides: 5. The CDR3 consists of 14 residues. The germline CDR1 and CDR2 sequences are SNHLY and FYNNEI. The CDR3 protein is CASSGPGGVETQYF. The DNA of the CDR3 is TGTGCCAGCAGTGGTCCAGGGGGCGTAGAGACCCAGTACTTC.

This clonotype was found many times. V usage is TRBV5-4 and J usage is TRBJ2-7; 7 nucleotides align to TRBD2. Per the germline V gene, CDR1 is SGHNT and CDR2 is YYREEE (reference sequence). The CDR3 spans 15 residues. After removal of 4 bases from V and 3 bases from J, the junction contained 10 bases not matched to a gene. CDR3 amino acids: CASSPGGWGGYEQYF. DNA for the CDR3: TGTGCCAGCAGCCCCGGAGGGTGGGGGGGCTACGAGCAGTACTTC.

The chain couples TRBV5-1 to TRBJ2-7; 9 bases match TRBD1. J lost 0 bases, V lost 1 base, and 11 bases had no gene match. Germline CDR1 SGHRS, CDR2 YFSETQ. The CDR3 extends over 18 amino acids. CDR3 sequence: CASSLREGGTGISYEQYF. The CDR3 DNA reads as TGCGCCAGCAGCTTGCGGGAAGGAGGGACAGGGATCTCCTACGAGCAGTACTTC.